This TCR beta chain was identified during a study of Ad26.COV2.S vaccination and SARS-CoV-2 variants. On the study more broadly: Enrolled in COV1001, the donor was in the Ad26.COV2.S trial arm, which received the vaccine. Dosing was one shot or two shots 56 days apart. Study findings and constraints: Total T cell responses, in the TCR breadth and depth analyses, may have been underestimated.

Described treatment: 15 to 20 received Ad26.COV2.S at low or high dose, single or two shots; about 5 received placebo; per-sample allocation not given. Day 63 after the first vaccine or placebo injection was the time point for sampling. Clones were sequenced by immunoSEQ multiplex PCR, and TCRdb holds only the in-frame ones, with some missing. Here the sample spans 430,000 or so clones, around 90% being singletons. Note on this clone: Its antigen is undetermined.

From germline, CDR1 is MNHEY and CDR2 SVGAGI. This CDR3 has 13 amino acids. Between the trimmed V and J ends, which lost 5 bases and 4 bases, there was a span of 9 bases. This chain joins TRBV6-5 and TRBJ2-1, with a weak D call TRBD1 (5 bases). The sequencing used peripheral blood, collected in a trial of Ad26.COV2.S vaccine versus placebo. This TCR came from a person between 18 and 59 years old who received the Ad26.COV2.S COVID-19 vaccine or a placebo. For the CDR3, the DNA is TGTGCCAGCAGTACAGGACGGTACAATGAGCAGTTCTTC. It is translated as CASSTGRYNEQFF.